This entry features one T cell receptor (beta chain) sequence. Its antigen remains undetermined. Per-nucleotide qualities are absent, and no much larger clonotype sits a single base away. Between the V and J ends, shortened by 3 bases and 5 bases respectively, the junction contains 14 bases. From the cysteine through the phenylalanine, the CDR3 covers 14 amino acids. The read is trimmed to its CDR3 DNA, 42 bases read in frame from base 1. CDR1 and CDR2, per the germline V gene, are SGDLS and YYNGEE. The immunoSEQ Assay, a bias-controlled multiplex PCR, was used to amplify TCRbeta CDR3 regions from genomic DNA. In the source study's methods: The number of nucleated cells in each sample was estimated from the amplification of reference gene primers within the assay. To quantify the absolute abundance of each unique TCRbeta CDR3 rearrangement, sequence reads were collapsed and filtered. For each sample, productive Simpson clonality was calculated as the square root of Simpson's diversity index over productive rearrangements. Drawn from immuneACCESS, this table holds only the in-frame rearrangements with V and J called that TCRdb kept. Clones are partly lost; checked studies trace under half to an unresolved V gene and leave the rest unexplained. That table gives V, J and clone size, and the DNA gave D and trimming. This sample gives fewer than 200,000 clones in total; more than 75% of them show up just once. The ten largest clones capture 2% to 2.5% of the sample.

A second Seattle source provided samples from volunteer blood donors who had recovered from COVID-19. The collaborating institutions used their own protocols to collect whole blood in K2EDTA tubes. For TCRbeta analysis, collaborators shipped samples in one of three forms: frozen whole blood, isolated PBMCs, or DNA extracted from either of those sample types. This entry belongs to a study of blood T cell repertoires in COVID-19 (TCRdb year 2020). In terms of the full investigation: The collaborator samples originated in the United States, Italy and Spain and spanned the acute and convalescent phases of COVID-19. The material from the prospective study consisted of cDNA or gDNA derived from T cells, B-cell-depleted T cells, or PBMCs. The dataset comprised deeply sampled blood TCRbeta repertoires from subjects exposed to, actively infected with, or recovered from COVID-19. The repertoires were made available in a free public database intended to serve as a resource for research on the immune response to SARS-CoV-2. The samples were drawn from two sources: the first 160 participants of the ongoing ImmuneRACE study, and 1,000 to 1,500 subjects contributed by 6 global collaborators. Nearly every sample came with metadata listing a de-identified subject ID, COVID-19 status, age in years and sex. HLA class I and class II types, where available, came from metadata supplied by the sample provider rather than from assay-based typing.

Results the study describes overall, beyond this receptor: The quantity of clinical and demographic metadata differed by source and by participant and was supplied without curation.

The receptor comes from a man aged 45-65 years who had recovered from COVID-19. The sequencing sample was made of peripheral blood. Recombination connected TRBV9 to TRBJ2-5; TRBD2 might be the D gene, on 5 matching bases. The CDR3 protein: CASSDGDLGETQYF. Read as DNA, the sequence is TGTGCCAGCAGCGACGGGGATCTCGGGGAGACCCAGTACTTC.